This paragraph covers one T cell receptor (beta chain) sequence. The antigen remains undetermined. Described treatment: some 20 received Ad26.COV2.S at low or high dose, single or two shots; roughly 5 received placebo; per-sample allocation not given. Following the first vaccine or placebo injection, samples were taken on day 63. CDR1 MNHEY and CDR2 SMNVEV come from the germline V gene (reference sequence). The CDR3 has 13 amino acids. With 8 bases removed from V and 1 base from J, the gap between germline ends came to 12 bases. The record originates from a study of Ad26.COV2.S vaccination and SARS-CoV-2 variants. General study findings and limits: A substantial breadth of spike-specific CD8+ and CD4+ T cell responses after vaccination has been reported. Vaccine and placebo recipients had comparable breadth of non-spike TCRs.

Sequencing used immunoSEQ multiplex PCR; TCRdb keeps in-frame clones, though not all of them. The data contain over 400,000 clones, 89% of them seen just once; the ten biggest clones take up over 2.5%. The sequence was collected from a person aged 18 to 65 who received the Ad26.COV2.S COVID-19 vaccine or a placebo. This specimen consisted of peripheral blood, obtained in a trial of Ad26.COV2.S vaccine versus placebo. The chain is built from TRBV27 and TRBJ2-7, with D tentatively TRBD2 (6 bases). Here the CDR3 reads CASQRADSYEQYF. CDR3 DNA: TGTGCCAGCCAGCGGGCAGATTCCTACGAGCAGTACTTC.